The clone carrying this TCR beta chain was recorded at least ten times. Its specificity is unknown. Arm-PCR of CDR3 regions with iRepertoire HTBI primers generated TCR beta libraries. Study processing details: The identification of roughly 62 TRBV and roughly 14 TRBJ segments was made across samples. TCRdb recomputed calls from the multiplex PCR reads with MiXCR, one row per CDR3 protein. It is TCRdb's table, rather than the study itself, that gives the V and J calls and clone size. This sample has about 500,000 distinct CDR3 sequences, with about 11% found just once. The time point denotes: newly diagnosed GD, antithyroid drugs for less than 3 months. RNA isolated from PBMCs was used to make the TCR library. The data are from a study of regulatory T cells in long-lasting Graves disease. General study findings and limits: TRBV28, TRBJ1-2 and TRBJ2-5 were segments that persistent disease favored. The number of shared public clonotypes was higher in persistent patients (2,741) than new patients (around 960).

The CDR3 runs to 19 residues. V was pared by 4 bases and J by 4 bases, with 15 bases of the junction left unmatched. Separately, the same data were catalogued under a study of T cells in Graves' hyperthyroidism and ophthalmopathy. From that report: The HTBI set primed first-round TCR CDR3 RT-PCR.

The rearrangement uses TRBV12-3 or TRBV12-4 and TRBJ2-7; 14 bases line up with TRBD2. This specimen was peripheral blood mononuclear cells (PBMCs), taken at new diagnosis, from a patient treated with antithyroid drugs. The receptor comes from a woman in her twenties or thirties with Graves disease. The CDR3 spells CASSWGLRGLAGAGYEQYF. The CDR3 DNA reads TGTGCCAGCAGTTGGGGTCTTAGGGGACTAGCGGGAGCGGGGTACGAGCAGTACTTC.